These 26 T cell receptor beta chains were all obtained from the same sample, sequenced in a study of molecular identifiers for immune sequencing clone quantification. One entry per CDR3 protein results from TCRdb running MiXCR on the PCR reads. Of about 100,000 distinct CDR3 sequences listed, 36% are singletons. The sample taken for sequencing was naive CD8+ T cells from blood, with Jurkat cell RNA spiked in. The subset: FACS-sorted CD8+CD4-CCR7+CD45RA+ naive T cells. These receptors were collected from a human donor in good health. Some libraries in this study had Jurkat cell RNA spiked in.

About this clonotype itself: A much larger clone differs by one base, so this may be a read error. The CDR3 is CASCYLSNQPQHF. As DNA, the CDR3 is TGTGCCAGCTGTTACCTCAGCAATCAGCCCCAGCATTTT. V gene TRBV12-3 or TRBV12-4 combines with J gene TRBJ1-5; D is uncertain. Trimming pared 8 bases from V and 1 base from J, leaving 9 bases between. The length of the CDR3 is 13 residues.

This clonotype showed up just a few times. The CDR3 DNA is TGTGCCAGCAGCGGTTTGCCGGGGCGATCACCCCTCCACTTT. As protein: CASSGLPGRSPLHF. The chain combines TRBV28 with TRBJ1-6, with D perhaps TRBD1 (5 bases). The CDR3 is made up of 14 amino acids. With 6 bases removed from V and 10 bases from J, the gap between germline ends came to 16 bases. CDR1 and CDR2 (germline): MDHEN, SYDVKM.

The chain joins TRBV2 to TRBJ1-3, with a weak D call TRBD1 (6 bases). The germline V and J ends were trimmed by 1 base and 2 bases, with 12 bases remaining between them. This CDR3 spans 16 amino acids. The germline CDR1 and CDR2 sequences are SNHLY and FYNNEI. In DNA, the CDR3 is TGTGCCAGCAGTGAAGGGACAGCGACAGCTGGAAACACCATATATTTT. Translated: CASSEGTATAGNTIYF.

On this clonotype: A much bigger clone sits one base away, suggesting this may be a read error. V usage is TRBV7-9 and J usage is TRBJ2-5; perhaps TRBD1 as D (5 bases). CDR1 and CDR2 (germline): SEHNR, FQNEAQ (reference sequence). With 1 base removed from V and 0 bases from J, the gap between germline ends came to 12 bases. The CDR3 totals 16 residues. CDR3 residues: CASSLDGAQYQETQYF. CDR3 bases: TGTGCCAGCAGCTTAGATGGGGCACAGTACCAAGAGACCCAGTACTTC. Full variable domain (remainder filled in from reference TRBV7-9 and TRBJ2-5): DTGVSQNPRHKITKRGQNVTFRCDPISEHNRLYWYRQTLGQGPEFLTYFQNEAQLEKSRLLSDRFSAERPKGSFSTLEIQRTEQGDSAMYLCASSLDGAQYQETQYFGPGTRLLVL.

This clonotype showed up many times. The V call is TRBV4-2, the J call TRBJ1-5; no clear D gene. The length of the CDR3 is 16 residues. Trimming removed 2 bases at V and 3 bases at J, with 14 bases between. Looked up from germline, CDR1 is LGHNA and CDR2 is YNFKEQ. The DNA of the CDR3 is TGTGCCAGCAGCCAATCAAGTCGGACGTTCAATCAGCCCCAGCATTTT. It encodes CASSQSSRTFNQPQHF.

Concerning this clonotype itself: A much larger clone is a single base away; this may be a read error. This chain joins TRBV7-9 and TRBJ1-4; 7 bases match TRBD1. CDR1 is SEHNR and CDR2 is FQNEAQ in the germline V gene (reference sequence). The CDR3 length is 17 residues. The chain's CDR3 is CASSPGPGDSRNEELFF. CDR3 nucleotides: TGTGCCAGCAGCCCAGGACCGGGGGACAGCAGAAATGAAGAACTGTTTTTT. Variable domain in full (rest from reference TRBV7-9 and TRBJ1-4): DTGVSQNPRHKITKRGQNVTFRCDPISEHNRLYWYRQTLGQGPEFLTYFQNEAQLEKSRLLSDRFSAERPKGSFSTLEIQRTEQGDSAMYLCASSPGPGDSRNEELFFGSGTQLSVL.

On this clonotype: One junction end disagrees with the germline gene, perhaps due to a read error. V usage is TRBV19 and J usage is TRBJ2-5; TRBD1 might be the D (5 bases). This CDR3 has 14 amino acids. Germline assignment: CDR1 LNHDA and CDR2 SQIVND (reference sequence). In nucleotides, the CDR3 is TGTGCCAGTAGTATCACTTTAGGGGAAGAGACCCAGTCCTTC. Encoded protein: CASSITLGEETQSF. Full variable domain (missing parts from reference TRBV19 and TRBJ2-5): DGGITQSPKYLFRKEGQNVTLSCEQNLNHDAMYWYRQDPGQGLRLIYYSQIVNDFQKGDIAEGYSVSREKKESFPLTVTSAQKNPTAFYLCASSITLGEETQSFGPGTRLLVL.

V is TRBV27 and J is TRBJ2-5; D is possibly TRBD1 (6 bases). V dropped 2 bases and J dropped 9 bases, with 16 bases sitting between them. CDR1 is MNHEY and CDR2 is SMNVEV in the germline V gene (reference sequence). The length of the CDR3 is 14 residues. As DNA, the CDR3 is TGTGCCAGCAGTTTACTACAGGGCGCGGAGGCCCAGTACTTC. Translating gives CASSLLQGAEAQYF.

Worth noting for this clonotype: The junction does not match germline at one end; this may be a read error. The chain employs TRBV10-2 and TRBJ1-1; TRBD1 agrees at 7 bases. This CDR3 is built from 13 residues. The germline CDR1 and CDR2 sequences are WSHSY and SAAADI. The CDR3 region is CASSTTGNTEASF. As DNA, the CDR3 is TGCGCCAGCAGTACGACAGGGAACACTGAAGCTTCCTTT.

On this clonotype: This may be a read error: a much more frequent sequence differs by one nucleotide. The chain combines TRBV5-6 with TRBJ1-1; D unclear. Germline CDR1 SGHDT, CDR2 YYEEEE. V lost 0 bases and J lost 4, with 16 bases in between. The CDR3 runs to 16 residues. The DNA for the CDR3 is TGTGCCAGCAGCTTGGCCGGCGCCGTCCTGATCACTGAAGCTTTCTTT. Protein product: CASSLAGAVLITEAFF.

This clonotype showed up many times. The chain carries TRBV7-9 and TRBJ2-1; D is perhaps TRBD2 (5 bases). CDR3 length: 16 residues. Per germline, CDR1 SEHNR and CDR2 FQNEAQ (reference sequence). V lost 5 bases and J 8 bases, leaving 22 bases between the germline ends. Here the CDR3 DNA reads TGTGCCAGCAGCCACCCCGGGATGGTGCGGGTACATGAGCAGTTCTTC. Residues: CASSHPGMVRVHEQFF.

The rearrangement uses TRBV19 and TRBJ2-7; the D is unclear. Germline V lookup: CDR1 LNHDA, CDR2 SQIVND (reference sequence). This CDR3 has 13 residues. Trimming took off 3 bases at V and 3 bases at J, with 9 bases between the two ends. In nucleotides, the CDR3 is TGTGCCAGTAGTATTTTTACCGGCTACGAGCAGTACTTC. Protein product: CASSIFTGYEQYF.

A remark on this clonotype: A much bigger clone sits one base away, suggesting this may be a read error. The CDR3 end shows no conserved phenylalanine or tryptophan, and so a read error is likely. V and J are TRBV6-5 and TRBJ2-5; 7 bases align to TRBD2. This CDR3 spans 12 amino acids. CDR1 and CDR2 (germline): MNHEY, SVGAGI. Trimming cost V 5 bases and J 5 bases; bases outside gene matches: 2. The CDR3 DNA is TGTGCCAGCAGTGGCGGGAGTGAGACCCAGTACCTC. Residues: CASSGGSETQYL.

This clonotype has just one count. Here the CDR3 omits its conserved ending phenylalanine or tryptophan, so a read error is the likely source. The rearrangement links TRBV7-9 to TRBJ2-1; D is undetermined. The CDR3 totals 12 residues. V gave up 1 base and J gave up 8 bases, with 6 bases separating them. Germline V gives CDR1 SEHNR, CDR2 FQNEAQ (reference sequence). CDR3 DNA: TGTGCCAGCAGCTTAGGCCTCGATGAGCAGTTCCTC. This encodes CASSLGLDEQFL.

This clonotype was counted once. The conserved phenylalanine or tryptophan normally closing the CDR3 is absent here, so this likely arose from a read error. V and J are TRBV6-6 and TRBJ2-3, with 7 nucleotides matching TRBD2. V lost 7 bases to trimming and J lost 2 bases; unmatched junction nucleotides: 9. CDR1 is MNHNY and CDR2 is SVGAGI in the germline V gene (reference sequence). The CDR3 contains 15 residues. Here the CDR3 reads CASTGTKITTDTQYI. In DNA form, the CDR3 reads TGTGCCAGCACCGGGACTAAGATTACCACAGATACGCAGTATATT.

With respect to this clonotype: A much larger clonotype is one base distant, so this may be a read error. The rearrangement uses TRBV7-2 and TRBJ2-7, with D possibly TRBD1 on 5 matching bases. Trimming left V 5 bases short and J 5 bases short, with 13 bases between. Germline V gene lookup returns CDR1 SGHTA and CDR2 FQGNSA. CDR3 length: 13 residues. CDR3 nucleotide sequence: TGTGCCAGCAGCCCCCTCCCAGGGAACGAGCAGTACTTC. The encoded protein is CASSPLPGNEQYF.

Only a few counts were recorded for this clonotype. The CDR3 DNA follows: TGTGCCAGTAGTATTTCGGCGGGAGGGACCTACGAGCAGTACTTC. This gives the protein CASSISAGGTYEQYF. The V and J genes are TRBV19 and TRBJ2-7; 9 nucleotides line up with TRBD2. The germline V gene encodes CDR1 LNHDA and CDR2 SQIVND (reference sequence). V shed 3 bases and J 2 bases; nucleotides not matched to a gene: 5. This CDR3 region has 15 residues.

With respect to this clonotype: This sequence may be a read error, since a much larger clone differs from it by one base. V and J are TRBV20-1 and TRBJ1-5, with unresolved D. The germline gives CDR1 DFQATT, CDR2 SNEGSKA (reference sequence). This CDR3 has 14 amino acids. In DNA, the CDR3 is TGCAGTGCAAGAGACGCAGGTGGCAATCTGCCCCAGCATTTT. This codes for CSARDAGGNLPQHF.

This clonotype was detected a few times. This chain joins TRBV12-3 or TRBV12-4 and TRBJ1-1, with D unclear. The V gene lost 6 bases and the J gene lost 1 base, with 15 bases spanning the gap. CDR3 length equals 15 residues. This CDR3 reads CASRSVSVENTEAFF. In nucleotides, the CDR3 is TGTGCCAGCAGGTCCGTAAGTGTCGAGAACACTGAAGCTTTCTTT.

This clonotype has more than one count but fewer than ten. Because the CDR3 is missing its conserved closing phenylalanine or tryptophan, this is likely a read error. This rearrangement joins TRBV28 to TRBJ1-6, with D unresolved. There are 13 residues in the CDR3. Germline-derived CDR1 and CDR2 are MDHEN and SYDVKM. Trimming left V 7 bases short and J 10 bases short, with 14 bases between. DNA of the CDR3: TGTGCCAGCAACACCCCGTCGGACTCACCCCTCCACATT. Its translation: CASNTPSDSPLHI.

Of note for this clonotype: This could be a read error, since a much larger clone is one nucleotide away. The genes are TRBV6-5 and TRBJ1-1; TRBD1 agrees at 9 bases. Per germline, CDR1 MNHEY and CDR2 SVGAGI. Trimming took 2 bases from V and 4 from J; bases not matched to a gene: 5. The CDR3 has 15 amino acids. CDR3 residues: CASSYGGTGITEAFF. The CDR3 DNA reads as TGTGCCAGCAGTTACGGGGGGACAGGGATCACTGAAGCTTTCTTT.

CDR3 region: CASSPVAGGSYEQYF. In DNA form, the CDR3 reads TGTGCCAGCAGCCCCGTCGCGGGAGGCTCCTACGAGCAGTACTTC. The J gene is TRBJ2-7, the V gene TRBV3-1, with 8 bases matching TRBD2. V was pared by 4 bases and J by 0 bases, with 5 bases of the junction left unmatched. Per germline, CDR1 LGHDT and CDR2 YNNKEL (reference sequence). CDR3 length: 15 amino acids.

The V and J genes are TRBV12-3 or TRBV12-4 and TRBJ1-2; TRBD1 aligns across 12 bases. Unmatched junction bases numbered 6, after V lost 5 bases and J lost 8 bases. This CDR3 comprises 14 residues. CDR3 amino acids: CASSIGTGGQGYTF. CDR3 nucleotide sequence: TGTGCCAGCAGTATTGGGACAGGGGGCCAAGGCTACACCTTC.

This clonotype was seen only a few times. V gene TRBV6-1 combines with J gene TRBJ2-2; 7 nucleotides align to TRBD1. CDR1 and CDR2 (germline): MNHNS, SASEGT. The length of the CDR3 is 15 residues. Losses at the gene ends were 5 bases for V and 3 bases for J; bases not matched to a gene: 6. CDR3 sequence reads: CASSLFQGDTGELFF. CDR3 DNA: TGTGCCAGCAGTTTATTTCAGGGGGACACCGGGGAGCTGTTTTTT.

V usage is TRBV5-6 and J usage is TRBJ2-1, with no clear D. Germline V gene data show CDR1 as SGHDT and CDR2 as YYEEEE. This CDR3 is built from 13 residues. V shed 3 bases and J shed 6 bases, with 10 bases lying between them. DNA for the CDR3: TGTGCCAGCAGCTCCGCTCTGAGCAATGAGCAGTTCTTC. Protein sequence: CASSSALSNEQFF.

This chain links TRBV5-4 with TRBJ1-1; D call uncertain. The CDR3 sequence is 15 residues long. The V gene's germline CDR1 is SGHNT and CDR2 YYREEE (reference sequence). Trimming stripped 4 bases from V and 5 bases from J, with 18 bases between. The CDR3 is CASSPPGGIWTEAFF. The CDR3 nucleotides are TGTGCCAGCAGCCCCCCAGGAGGGATTTGGACTGAAGCTTTCTTT.